The 30 T cell receptor beta chains given below trace back to one sample, sequenced in a study of TIL therapy for anti-PD-1-resistant metastatic lung cancer (dated by TCRdb to about 2021). Using bias-controlled multiplex PCR with the immunoSEQ v3 hsTCRB kit, the TCR beta CDR3 regions were amplified from genomic DNA. What TCRdb holds here is the immuneACCESS table cut down to in-frame rearrangements. Part of the clones is not present; checked against another copy, under half of the missing clones reflect an unresolved V gene, and the others are unexplained. In this sample the table shows more than 45,000 clones, roughly 87% of which occur a single time. Of the sample, approximately 2.4% falls within the top ten clones. The time point tag for this specimen amounts to: pre-treatment sample, taken before nivolumab and TIL therapy. The specimen was blood, collected at baseline. The receptors come from a person aged 25-85 years with non-small cell lung cancer.

In its sample, this clone was seen a few times. The V gene is TRBV4-1, the J gene TRBJ1-5; TRBD1 might be the D (5 bases). This CDR3 comprises 14 residues. V lost 4 bases and J lost 1, with 8 bases in between. CDR1 is MGHRA, CDR2 YSYEKL, per germline. The CDR3 DNA is TGCGCCAGCAGCCTAGGGGACAGCAATCAGCCCCAGCATTTT. Translated: CASSLGDSNQPQHF.

This clone was counted a few times. CDR3 in DNA: TGTGCCAGCAGGCTGGACAGGGCACAGCCCCAGCATTTT. Residues: CASRLDRAQPQHF. The gene calls are TRBV7-2 and TRBJ1-5; TRBD1 agrees at 8 bases. Germline CDR1 reads SGHTA; CDR2 reads FQGNSA. CDR3 size: 13 residues. Germline trimming cut 6 bases from V and 7 bases from J; bases unmatched to any gene: 5.

This chain connects TRBV5-5 to TRBJ1-2; D is undetermined. V lost 5 bases, J lost 1 base, and 9 bases lay in between. The CDR3 runs 13 residues. Germline lookup yields CDR1 SGHKS and CDR2 YYEKEE (reference sequence). The CDR3 region has the DNA TGTGCCAGCAGTTCTGGGTTTAACTATGGCTACACCTTC. It encodes CASSSGFNYGYTF. Combining the CDR3 with reference TRBV5-5 and TRBJ1-2 gives the whole variable domain DAGVTQSPTHLIKTRGQQVTLRCSPISGHKSVSWYQQVLGQGPQFIFQYYEKEERGRGNFPDRFSARQFPNYSSELNVNALLLGDSALYLCASSSGFNYGYTFGSGTRLTVV.

The chain joins TRBV11-1 to TRBJ2-3; D call uncertain. CDR3 length: 15 amino acids. CDR1 and CDR2 from the germline V gene are SGHAT and FQDESV (reference sequence). The V end lost 4 bases, the J end lost 6 bases, and 17 bases lay between the germline ends. CDR3 residues: CASSSLTLAADTQYF. CDR3 sequence (DNA): TGTGCCAGCAGCTCTCTGACCCTCGCGGCGGATACGCAGTATTTT.

In its sample, this clone was seen once. The chain uses TRBV5-1 and TRBJ2-7, with TRBD1 matching over 9 bases. This CDR3 spans 14 amino acids. Germline V gene lookup returns CDR1 SGHRS and CDR2 YFSETQ. Germline trimming cut 4 bases from V and 2 bases from J; bases unmatched to any gene: 4. CDR3 in amino acids: CASSLQGAPYEQYF. CDR3 in DNA: TGCGCCAGCAGCCTACAGGGGGCCCCCTACGAGCAGTACTTC.

This chain's CDR3 is CASGLVRGEAFF. In DNA, the CDR3 is TGTGCTAGTGGTTTGGTTCGGGGTGAAGCTTTCTTT. J is TRBJ1-1 and V is TRBV12-5; D is uncertain. The CDR3 is made up of 12 amino acids. Trimming cost V 0 bases and J 7 bases, with 6 bases left between them. The germline CDR1 and CDR2 sequences are LGHNT and FRNRAP.

The chain uses TRBV5-1 and TRBJ1-1, with 11 positions matching TRBD1. The CDR3 is 16 amino acids. CDR1 SGHRS and CDR2 YFSETQ come from the germline V gene. V lost 4 bases and J lost 1; bases outside the gene matches: 6. The chain's CDR3 is CASSRGQGAKNTEAFF. The CDR3 DNA reads TGCGCCAGCAGCCGCGGACAGGGGGCGAAGAACACTGAAGCTTTCTTT.

The chain links TRBV7-8 to TRBJ2-7, with 7 bases that match TRBD2. Trimming took 1 base from V and 7 from J; bases not matched to a gene: 4. The germline V gene encodes CDR1 SGHVS and CDR2 FQNEAQ. The CDR3 loop spans 13 amino acids. This chain's CDR3 is CASSLEWRGEQYF. The DNA of the CDR3 is TGTGCCAGCAGCTTAGAGTGGCGGGGGGAGCAGTACTTC.

The CDR3, as DNA: TGCGCCAGCAGCTTGGGTCCAGCTTCGACGGACGCCTACGAGCAGTACTTC. This codes for CASSLGPASTDAYEQYF. J is TRBJ2-7 and V is TRBV5-1; D uncertain. Trimming pared 0 bases from V and 2 bases from J, leaving 18 bases between. The length of the CDR3 is 17 residues. CDR1 SGHRS and CDR2 YFSETQ come from the germline V gene.

The chain links TRBV7-9 to TRBJ1-5; D is perhaps TRBD1 (5 bases). The V and J ends lost 5 bases and 3 bases respectively, with 14 bases between them. Germline V gene sequence: CDR1 SEHNR, CDR2 FQNEAQ (reference sequence). This CDR3 is 15 amino acids long. CDR3 sequence reads: CASSLGAGDNQPQHF. The CDR3 DNA reads TGTGCCAGCAGCCTCGGGGCTGGTGACAATCAGCCCCAGCATTTT.

The J gene is TRBJ1-3, the V gene TRBV4-1, with unresolved D. The CDR3 contains 17 residues. Looked up from germline, CDR1 is MGHRA and CDR2 is YSYEKL. V was pared by 0 bases and J by 0 bases, with 12 bases between. CDR3 nucleotide sequence: TGCGCCAGCAGCCAAGATAGCGGACTGTACTCTGGAAACACCATATATTTT. This encodes CASSQDSGLYSGNTIYF.

This sequence joins TRBV6-4 and TRBJ2-1, with 7 positions matching TRBD2. Germline V gene sequence: CDR1 MRHNA, CDR2 SNTAGT. This CDR3 spans 15 amino acids. Trimming cost V 0 bases and J 8 bases; bases outside gene matches: 7. The CDR3 here is CASSDSIAGSHEQFF. CDR3 DNA sequence: TGTGCCAGCAGTGACTCAATAGCGGGCTCGCATGAGCAGTTCTTC.

V usage is TRBV5-1 and J usage is TRBJ2-2; TRBD2 agrees at 10 bases. Looked up from germline, CDR1 is SGHRS and CDR2 is YFSETQ. The CDR3 is 16 residues long. V dropped 4 bases and J dropped 5; count of bases not matched to a gene: 8. In nucleotides, the CDR3 is TGCGCCAGCAGCCTCGATCGAGCGGGAGGGACCGGGGAGCTGTTTTTT. Translated: CASSLDRAGGTGELFF.

The rearrangement links TRBV29-1 to TRBJ2-7; TRBD1 agrees at 7 bases. Trimming cost V 6 bases and J 6 bases; bases outside gene matches: 11. The CDR3 runs to 13 residues. Germline V lookup: CDR1 SQVTM, CDR2 ANQGSEA. In nucleotides, the CDR3 is TGCAGCGTGGAGGACGAAGGGGGCGGCGAGCAGTACTTC. Amino acid sequence: CSVEDEGGGEQYF.

The rearrangement joins TRBV27 to TRBJ1-3, with no clear D. Germline CDR1 MNHEY, CDR2 SMNVEV (reference sequence). Trimming shortened V by 4 bases and J by 2 bases, and 12 bases separated the two germline ends. CDR3 length equals 15 residues. The CDR3 region has the DNA TGTGCCAGCAGTTCCTCCCGGGTGGCTGGAAACACCATATATTTT. Its translation is CASSSSRVAGNTIYF.

The genes are TRBV2 and TRBJ1-5, with D hard to call. Germline V lookup: CDR1 SNHLY, CDR2 FYNNEI. The V gene lost 2 bases and the J gene lost 1 base, with 24 bases spanning the gap. The CDR3 extends over 20 amino acids. Here the CDR3 reads CASSESGIASHIESNQPQHF. Written as DNA, the CDR3 is TGTGCCAGCAGTGAATCCGGTATAGCATCCCACATAGAGAGCAATCAGCCCCAGCATTTT.

This clone was counted between two and nine times. The chain carries TRBV5-1 and TRBJ2-7; TRBD2 matches 11 bases. Looked up from germline, CDR1 is SGHRS and CDR2 is YFSETQ. This CDR3 is 15 amino acids long. With 4 bases clipped from V and 4 bases from J, the junction kept 7 bases outside the gene matches. CDR3 DNA sequence: TGCGCCAGCAGCCCAGGGACTAGCGGATTATACGAGCAGTACTTC. The encoded protein is CASSPGTSGLYEQYF. Complete variable domain (other parts from reference TRBV5-1 and TRBJ2-7): KAGVTQTPRYLIKTRGQQVTLSCSPISGHRSVSWYQQTPGQGLQFLFEYFSETQRNKGNFPGRFSGRQFSNSRSEMNVSTLELGDSALYLCASSPGTSGLYEQYFGPGTRLTVT.

The genes are TRBV6-6 and TRBJ1-2, with D possibly TRBD1 on 5 matching bases. Per the germline V gene, CDR1 is MNHNY and CDR2 is SVGAGI (reference sequence). V gave up 2 bases and J gave up 10 bases, with 14 bases separating them. There are 13 residues in the CDR3. CDR3 protein: CASSYPSGTNYTF. Here the CDR3 DNA reads TGTGCCAGCAGTTACCCCTCCGGGACTAACTACACCTTC.

For the CDR3, the DNA is TGTGCCACCAGTGATTTGGAGACAGGGGGCTACGAGCAGTACTTC. Translating gives CATSDLETGGYEQYF. V gene TRBV24-1 combines with J gene TRBJ2-7; TRBD1 matches 9 bases. The germline gives CDR1 KGHDR, CDR2 SFDVKD. The ends lost 0 bases at V and 3 bases at J; junction bases unmatched: 2. The CDR3 spans 15 residues.

J is TRBJ2-7 and V is TRBV3-1 (or the pseudogene TRBV3-2); D uncertain. This CDR3 has 13 amino acids. Germline CDR1 is LGHDT and CDR2 is YNNKEL (reference sequence). Trimming stripped 0 bases from V and 6 bases from J, with 9 bases between. The DNA of the CDR3 is TGTGCCAGCAGCCAAGATAGGAGCTCCGAGCAGTACTTC. This gives the protein CASSQDRSSEQYF.

The V call is TRBV6-1, the J call TRBJ2-7; tentative D call: TRBD2 (5 bases). The CDR3 runs to 13 residues. Looked up from germline, CDR1 is MNHNS and CDR2 is SASEGT. The V gene lost 2 bases and the J gene lost 4 bases, with 9 bases spanning the gap. The CDR3, as DNA: TGTGCCAGCAGTGAATTTGGGGAGTACGAGCAGTACTTC. As protein: CASSEFGEYEQYF.

The chain carries TRBV19 and TRBJ2-2, with 10 bases lining up with TRBD1. The V gene end was trimmed by 9 bases and the J gene end by 6 bases; junction bases not matched to a gene: 7. The CDR3 consists of 14 residues. The germline CDR1 and CDR2 sequences are LNHDA and SQIVND (reference sequence). CDR3 sequence reads: CASNRDRGSGELFF. CDR3 DNA: TGTGCCAGCAACCGGGACAGGGGATCCGGGGAGCTGTTTTTT.

V and J are TRBV19 and TRBJ2-3, with D unclear. Germline values: CDR1 LNHDA, CDR2 SQIVND (reference sequence). The CDR3 extends over 12 amino acids. Trimming took off 10 bases at V and 4 bases at J, with 12 bases between the two ends. CDR3 sequence reads: CATTNGPDTQYF. The CDR3 coding sequence is TGTGCCACCACCAACGGCCCAGATACGCAGTATTTT.

This chain connects TRBV7-9 to TRBJ1-2; D is unresolved. The germline V gene has CDR1 SEHNR and CDR2 FQNEAQ (reference sequence). The ends were cut back, 5 bases at V and 4 bases at J, with 14 bases in the middle. The CDR3 totals 14 residues. The CDR3 spells CASSPKAGGYGYTF. CDR3 in DNA: TGTGCCAGCAGCCCTAAGGCGGGCGGCTATGGCTACACCTTC. The entire variable domain, with the rest obtained from reference TRBV7-9 and TRBJ1-2, is as follows: DTGVSQNPRHKITKRGQNVTFRCDPISEHNRLYWYRQTLGQGPEFLTYFQNEAQLEKSRLLSDRFSAERPKGSFSTLEIQRTEQGDSAMYLCASSPKAGGYGYTFGSGTRLTVV.

V gene TRBV5-1 combines with J gene TRBJ2-1; a possible D gene is TRBD2 (6 bases). V was cut by 4 bases and J by 1 base, with 12 bases left in between. Germline CDR1 is SGHRS and CDR2 is YFSETQ. The CDR3 is 15 residues long. This chain's CDR3 is CASSLSGLSYNEQFF. The DNA of the CDR3 is TGCGCCAGCAGCCTCAGCGGGCTTTCCTACAATGAGCAGTTCTTC.

V usage is TRBV29-1 and J usage is TRBJ2-7, with D perhaps matching TRBD1 or TRBD2 (5 bases each). The germline gives CDR1 SQVTM, CDR2 ANQGSEA. Trimming took off 6 bases at V and 4 bases at J, with 13 bases between the two ends. This CDR3 spans 12 amino acids. The CDR3 region has the DNA TGCAGCGTCGCCCGGGACGGGTACGAGCAGTACTTC. Residues: CSVARDGYEQYF.

The CDR3, as DNA: TGTGCCAGCAGCCTCAGCCGGGGGAGAGAGACCCAGTACTTC. Its translation is CASSLSRGRETQYF. The chain is built from TRBV9 and TRBJ2-5, with D possibly TRBD2 on 6 matching bases. This CDR3 contains 14 residues. Germline CDR1 is SGDLS and CDR2 is YYNGEE. V was clipped by 4 bases and J by 4 bases, with 14 bases between them.

The V gene is TRBV2, the J gene TRBJ2-3; no clear D gene. This CDR3 comprises 13 residues. Germline CDR1 and CDR2: SNHLY and FYNNEI. V lost 6 bases, J lost 1 base, and 8 bases lay in between. The CDR3 reads CASRGLGTDTQYF. As DNA, the CDR3 is TGTGCCAGCAGGGGCCTTGGCACAGATACGCAGTATTTT.

This clone has more than one count but fewer than ten. The chain links TRBV30 to TRBJ1-3; D is uncertain. The CDR3 is 15 amino acids. Germline CDR1 reads GTSNPN; CDR2 reads SVGIG (reference sequence). With 0 bases removed from V and 4 bases from J, the gap between germline ends came to 13 bases. CDR3 in DNA: TGTGCCTGGAGTGTGCGTTTGGGAGGCGGAAACACCATATATTTT. It translates to CAWSVRLGGGNTIYF.

This clone is a singleton in its sample. The chain joins TRBV27 to TRBJ2-1, with D unclear. In germline, CDR1 is MNHEY, CDR2 SMNVEV (reference sequence). V shed 6 bases and J shed 5 bases, with 8 bases lying between them. The CDR3 runs to 12 residues. The CDR3: CASRELDNEQFF. In DNA, the CDR3 is TGTGCCAGCAGGGAGCTGGACAATGAGCAGTTCTTC.